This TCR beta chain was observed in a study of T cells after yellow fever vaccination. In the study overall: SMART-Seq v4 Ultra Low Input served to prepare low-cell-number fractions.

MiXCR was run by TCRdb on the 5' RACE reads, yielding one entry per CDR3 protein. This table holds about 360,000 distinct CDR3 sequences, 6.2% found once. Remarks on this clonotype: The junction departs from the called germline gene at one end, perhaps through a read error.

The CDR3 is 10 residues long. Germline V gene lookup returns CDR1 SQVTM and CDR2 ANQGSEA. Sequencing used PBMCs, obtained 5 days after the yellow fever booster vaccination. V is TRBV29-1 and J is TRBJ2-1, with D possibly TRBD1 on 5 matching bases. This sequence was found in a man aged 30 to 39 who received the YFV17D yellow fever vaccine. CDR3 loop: CSVGRGRVIF. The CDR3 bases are TGCAGCGTTGGTAGGGGCCGTGTAATCTTC.